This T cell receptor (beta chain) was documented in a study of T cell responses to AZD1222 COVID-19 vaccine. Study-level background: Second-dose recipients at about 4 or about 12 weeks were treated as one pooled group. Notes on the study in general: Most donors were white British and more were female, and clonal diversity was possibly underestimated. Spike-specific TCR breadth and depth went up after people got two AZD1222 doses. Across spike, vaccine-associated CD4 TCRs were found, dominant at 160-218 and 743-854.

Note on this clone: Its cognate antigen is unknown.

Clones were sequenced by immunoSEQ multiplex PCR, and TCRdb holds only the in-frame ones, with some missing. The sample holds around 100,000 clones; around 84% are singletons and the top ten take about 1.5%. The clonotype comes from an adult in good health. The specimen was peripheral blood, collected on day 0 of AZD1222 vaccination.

As DNA, the CDR3 is TGTGCCAGCAGGAATAGCGGGACCAGGTTCCACGAGCAGTACTTC. It encodes CASRNSGTRFHEQYF. The gene calls are TRBV27 and TRBJ2-7; 8 bases match TRBD2. Per germline, CDR1 MNHEY and CDR2 SMNVEV (reference sequence). The CDR3 length is 15 residues. Trimming cost V 6 bases and J 5 bases; bases outside gene matches: 12.